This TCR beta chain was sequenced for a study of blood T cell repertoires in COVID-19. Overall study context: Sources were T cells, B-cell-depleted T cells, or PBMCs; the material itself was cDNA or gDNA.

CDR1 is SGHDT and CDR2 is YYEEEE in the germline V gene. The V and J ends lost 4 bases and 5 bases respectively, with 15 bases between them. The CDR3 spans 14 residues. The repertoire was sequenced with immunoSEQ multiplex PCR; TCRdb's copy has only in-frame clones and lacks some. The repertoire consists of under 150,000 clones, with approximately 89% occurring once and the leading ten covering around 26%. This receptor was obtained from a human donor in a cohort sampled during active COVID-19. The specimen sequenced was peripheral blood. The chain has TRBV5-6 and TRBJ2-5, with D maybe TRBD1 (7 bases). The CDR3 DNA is TGTGCCAGCAGCCAGGGGGGATCTAGGGAGACCCAGTACTTC. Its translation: CASSQGGSRETQYF.